This entry describes one T cell receptor (beta chain). As yet, its antigen is unknown. Investigators reverse transcribed all isolated RNA, so they sequenced expressed TCRB transcripts. Assay used: immunoSEQ multiplex PCR; TCRdb lists only in-frame clones, some missing. The repertoire holds 150,000 to 170,000 clones, with 10% as singletons. The CDR3 is 15 residues long. Trimming cost V 5 bases and J 5 bases; bases outside gene matches: 13. The germline CDR1 and CDR2 sequences are SGDLS and YYNGEE. The sample belongs to a study of beta chain features in type 1 diabetes. For the study at large: Sorted cells numbering around 100,000,000 were examined across all samples. Points from the study as a whole: Shortening of TCRB CDR3s, moderate but significant, appeared in all four CD4+ subsets of Type 1 diabetes patients. Within patients, naive, central memory and Treg TCRB repertoires seemed more similar than within healthy donors. Any HLA type influence on TCRB rearrangement was left unresolved here.

Over 95% purity was reached by all sorted populations. The specimen sequenced was central memory CD4+ T cells from blood. The chain recombines TRBV9 with TRBJ2-7, with 7 bases that match TRBD1. The clonotype was recovered from a man aged 25 to 40 with type 1 diabetes. CDR3 in DNA: TGTGCCAGCAGTTCCGGGACAGAGGGGTTCGACGAGCAGTACTTC. Translation: CASSSGTEGFDEQYF. Complete variable domain (other parts from reference TRBV9 and TRBJ2-7): DSGVTQTPKHLITATGQRVTLRCSPRSGDLSVYWYQQSLDQGLQFLIQYYNGEERAKGNILERFSAQQFPDLHSELNLSSLELGDSALYFCASSSGTEGFDEQYFGPGTRLTVT.